This T cell receptor (beta chain) was identified in a study of T-cell reconstitution after alpha-beta-depleted transplantation in children (dated by TCRdb to the mid-2010s). Regarding the study in general: The study quantitatively tracked T-cell immune reconstitution after TCRalphabeta/CD19-depleted allogeneic hematopoietic cell transplantation in children using TCR repertoire profiling.

Measured from the cysteine to the phenylalanine, the CDR3 is 15 residues long. Only CDR3 DNA is held: 45 bases, read in frame from base 1. As encoded in the germline V gene (reference sequence), CDR1 is DFQATT while CDR2 is SNEGSKA. V gives up 0 bases and J gives up 4 bases, and the segment between their germline ends measures 16 bases. The receptor library was made with PCR. Sequenced on an Illumina HiSeq 2500. TCR library preparation used molecular barcoding, with unique molecular identifiers applied to normalize quantification of the TCRbeta repertoire. TCRdb reworked the public reads: Q25 trimming with fastp, MiXCR clone assembly, productive beta chains retained. CDR3 protein sequences are deduplicated, and each keeps its most common genes and DNA. The sample table lists 200,000 to 250,000 distinct CDR3 sequences, around 9.6% of them with a count of one. Over 5.5% of the sample belongs to the ten largest clones.

Of note for this clonotype: The antigen this receptor binds is unknown. One base away there is no much larger clone; base qualities are not given.

This receptor chain uses TRBV20-1 and TRBJ2-7, with the D call perhaps TRBD1 or TRBD2, each one matching 5 bases. This clonotype was obtained from a human donor who donated a stem cell graft to a child with acute lymphoblastic leukemia. The sequences come from PBMCs from the stem cell graft donor, collected from the stem cell graft. The CDR3 amino acid sequence is: CSARDGALRGYEQYF. The DNA sequence reads TGCAGTGCTAGAGATGGGGCACTGAGGGGATACGAGCAGTACTTC.